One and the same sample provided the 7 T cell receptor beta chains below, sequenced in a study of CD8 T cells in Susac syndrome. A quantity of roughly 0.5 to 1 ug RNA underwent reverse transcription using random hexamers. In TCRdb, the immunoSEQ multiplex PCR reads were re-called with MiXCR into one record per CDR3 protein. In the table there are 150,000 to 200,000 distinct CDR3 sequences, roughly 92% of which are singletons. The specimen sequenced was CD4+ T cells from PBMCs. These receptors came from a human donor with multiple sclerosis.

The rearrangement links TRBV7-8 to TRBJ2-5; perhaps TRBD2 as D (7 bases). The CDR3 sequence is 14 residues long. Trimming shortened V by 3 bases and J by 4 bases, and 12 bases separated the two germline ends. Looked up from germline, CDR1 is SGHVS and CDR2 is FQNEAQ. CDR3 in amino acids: CASSLGGGGETQYF. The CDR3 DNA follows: TGTGCCAGCAGCTTGGGGGGAGGGGGAGAGACCCAGTACTTC.

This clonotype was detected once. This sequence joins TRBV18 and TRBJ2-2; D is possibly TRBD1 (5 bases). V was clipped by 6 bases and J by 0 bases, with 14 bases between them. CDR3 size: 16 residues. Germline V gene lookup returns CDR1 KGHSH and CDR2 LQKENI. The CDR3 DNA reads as TGTGCCAGCTCCCTACGTCCCAGGGCGAACACCGGGGAGCTGTTTTTT. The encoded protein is CASSLRPRANTGELFF.

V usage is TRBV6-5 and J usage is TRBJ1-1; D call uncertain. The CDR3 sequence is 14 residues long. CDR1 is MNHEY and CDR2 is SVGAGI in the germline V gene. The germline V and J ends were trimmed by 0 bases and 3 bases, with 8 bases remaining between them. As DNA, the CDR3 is TGTGCCAGCAGTTACTCGGCAGTGTACACTGAAGCTTTCTTT. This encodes CASSYSAVYTEAFF.

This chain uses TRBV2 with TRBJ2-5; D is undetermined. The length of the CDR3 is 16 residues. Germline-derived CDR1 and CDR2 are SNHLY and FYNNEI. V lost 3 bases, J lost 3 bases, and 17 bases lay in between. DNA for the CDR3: TGTGCCAGCAGTGATAGTGTCTGGGGTTTCAAAGAGACCCAGTACTTC. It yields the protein CASSDSVWGFKETQYF.

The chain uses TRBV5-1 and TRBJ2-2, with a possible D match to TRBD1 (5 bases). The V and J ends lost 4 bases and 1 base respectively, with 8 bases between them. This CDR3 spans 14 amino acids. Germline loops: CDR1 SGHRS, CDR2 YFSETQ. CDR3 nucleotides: TGCGCCAGCAGCGATGGACAGAACACCGGGGAGCTGTTTTTT. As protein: CASSDGQNTGELFF. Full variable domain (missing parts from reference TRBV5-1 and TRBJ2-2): KAGVTQTPRYLIKTRGQQVTLSCSPISGHRSVSWYQQTPGQGLQFLFEYFSETQRNKGNFPGRFSGRQFSNSRSEMNVSTLELGDSALYLCASSDGQNTGELFFGEGSRLTVL.

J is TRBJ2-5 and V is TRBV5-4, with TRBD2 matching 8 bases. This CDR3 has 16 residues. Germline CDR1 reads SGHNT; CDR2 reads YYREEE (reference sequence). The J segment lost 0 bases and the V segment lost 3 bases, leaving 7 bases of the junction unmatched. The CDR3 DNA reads TGTGCCAGCAGCTCCGGGGGCGGGGGGTACCAAGAGACCCAGTACTTC. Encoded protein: CASSSGGGGYQETQYF.

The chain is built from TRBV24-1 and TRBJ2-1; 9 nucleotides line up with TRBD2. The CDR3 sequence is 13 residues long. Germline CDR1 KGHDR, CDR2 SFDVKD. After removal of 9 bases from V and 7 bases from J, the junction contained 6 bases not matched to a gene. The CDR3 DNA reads TGTGCCACCCGCGGGAGGGATTGGAATGAGCAGTTCTTC. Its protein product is CATRGRDWNEQFF.